This is a list of T cell receptor beta chains from one sample in a study of blood T cell repertoires in COVID-19. The method was immunoSEQ multiplex PCR; TCRdb's version includes in-frame clones alone and lacks a portion of them. The data show approximately 67,000 clones, about 89% seen once. Sequences were obtained from peripheral blood. The origin of the receptors is a man aged 45-60 years with active COVID-19. CDR3s include the opening cysteine and the closing phenylalanine or tryptophan. D genes are given only for firm matches.

d_call: .
v_call: TRBV5-1
j_call: TRBJ1-6
cdr3_nt: TGCGCCAGCAGATCTGGACAGAGCTATAATTCACCCCTCCACTTT
cdr3_aa: CASRSGQSYNSPLHF

d_call: .
v_call: TRBV4-3
j_call: TRBJ2-2
cdr3_nt: TGCGCCAGCAGCCAAGAACAGACAGCAAGGAACACCGGGGAGCTGTTTTTT
cdr3_aa: CASSQEQTARNTGELFF

d_call: .
v_call: TRBV27
j_call: TRBJ2-1
cdr3_nt: TGTGCCAGCAGTTTGGCCAGCTCCTACAATGAGCAGTTCTTC
cdr3_aa: CASSLASSYNEQFF

d_call: TRBD1
v_call: TRBV6-6
j_call: TRBJ2-7
cdr3_nt: TGTGCCAGCAGTTACCTGGACAGGGCAAGGGGCTACGAGCAGTACTTC
cdr3_aa: CASSYLDRARGYEQYF

d_call: TRBD1
v_call: TRBV11-2
j_call: TRBJ2-5
cdr3_nt: TGTGCCAGCAGCTTTCGGACAGGGGTAGAGACCCAGTACTTC
cdr3_aa: CASSFRTGVETQYF

d_call: TRBD1
v_call: TRBV28
j_call: TRBJ1-1
cdr3_nt: TGTGCCAGCAGTCACGGACAGGGAATGAACACTGAAGCTTTCTTT
cdr3_aa: CASSHGQGMNTEAFF

d_call: .
v_call: TRBV2
j_call: TRBJ1-1
cdr3_nt: TGTGCCAGCAAATTCCCGGCGGGGACTGAAGCTTTCTTT
cdr3_aa: CASKFPAGTEAFF

d_call: TRBD1
v_call: TRBV10-1
j_call: TRBJ1-1
cdr3_nt: TGCGCCAGCAGCAGGGGGCTGAACACTGAAGCTTTCTTT
cdr3_aa: CASSRGLNTEAFF

d_call: TRBD1
v_call: TRBV7-2
j_call: TRBJ1-6
cdr3_nt: TGTGCCAGCAGCCTCGACCGGGACAGGAATTCACCCCTCCACTTT
cdr3_aa: CASSLDRDRNSPLHF

d_call: TRBD1
v_call: TRBV7-9
j_call: TRBJ2-1
cdr3_nt: TGTGCCAGCAGCTTAGACCGGGACAGACACAATGAGCAGTTCTTC
cdr3_aa: CASSLDRDRHNEQFF

d_call: .
v_call: TRBV6-5
j_call: TRBJ1-1
cdr3_nt: TGTGCCAGCAGTCCGGGTTCCTCCTGGTACACTGAAGCTTTCTTT
cdr3_aa: CASSPGSSWYTEAFF

d_call: TRBD1
v_call: TRBV5-4
j_call: TRBJ1-1
cdr3_nt: TGTGCCAGCAGCTTGGGACTCGGGACAGGGACTAGTGAAGCTTTCTTT
cdr3_aa: CASSLGLGTGTSEAFF

d_call: TRBD2
v_call: TRBV11-3
j_call: TRBJ2-1
cdr3_nt: TGTGCCAGCAGATATACAATTAGCGGGAGCGGCAATGAGCAGTTCTTC
cdr3_aa: CASRYTISGSGNEQFF

d_call: TRBD2
v_call: TRBV11-3
j_call: TRBJ2-1
cdr3_nt: TGTGCCAGCAGAAGTGGATATCTAGCGGGAGGGCCCTACAATGAGCAGTTCTTC
cdr3_aa: CASRSGYLAGGPYNEQFF

d_call: TRBD1
v_call: TRBV18
j_call: TRBJ1-2
cdr3_nt: TGTGCCAGCTCACCACCCTCCGGGACAGATGGCTACACCTTC
cdr3_aa: CASSPPSGTDGYTF

d_call: TRBD1
v_call: TRBV12-3/TRBV12-4
j_call: TRBJ1-2
cdr3_nt: TGTGCCAGCAGTTTGGACAGGCGCTATGGCTACACCTTC
cdr3_aa: CASSLDRRYGYTF

d_call: TRBD1
v_call: TRBV6-5
j_call: TRBJ2-5
cdr3_nt: TGTGCCAGCAGGGGAGGGACAGGGAACCAAGAGACCCAGTACTTC
cdr3_aa: CASRGGTGNQETQYF

d_call: TRBD2
v_call: TRBV3-1/TRBV3-2
j_call: TRBJ2-1
cdr3_nt: TGTGCCAGCAGCCGGGGGATAGCGGGAGTTGGGAATGAGCAGTTCTTC
cdr3_aa: CASSRGIAGVGNEQFF

d_call: TRBD1
v_call: TRBV5-6
j_call: TRBJ1-6
cdr3_nt: TGTGCCAGCAGGTTCTATCACAGGGGAAATAATTCACCCCTCCACTTT
cdr3_aa: CASRFYHRGNNSPLHF

d_call: .
v_call: TRBV25-1
j_call: TRBJ2-5
cdr3_nt: TGTGCCAGCAGTCCCTTGGGGAGGCAGCTACAAGAGACCCAGTACTTC
cdr3_aa: CASSPLGRQLQETQYF

d_call: .
v_call: TRBV4-3
j_call: TRBJ1-2
cdr3_nt: TGCGCCAGCAGCCAAGGTTTGAGGGAAACTAACTATGGCTACACCTTC
cdr3_aa: CASSQGLRETNYGYTF

d_call: TRBD1
v_call: TRBV19
j_call: TRBJ1-5
cdr3_nt: TGTGCCAGTAGTCCGGGACAGGGGCTACCCCAGCATTTT
cdr3_aa: CASSPGQGLPQHF

d_call: .
v_call: TRBV20-1
j_call: TRBJ1-2
cdr3_nt: TGCAGTGCTAGTCTACCGGGACATTTGTACGGCTACACCTTC
cdr3_aa: CSASLPGHLYGYTF

d_call: TRBD1
v_call: TRBV5-4
j_call: TRBJ1-1
cdr3_nt: TGTGCCAGCAGCGAAGACAGGGTTTCGGGCACTGAAGCTTTCTTT
cdr3_aa: CASSEDRVSGTEAFF